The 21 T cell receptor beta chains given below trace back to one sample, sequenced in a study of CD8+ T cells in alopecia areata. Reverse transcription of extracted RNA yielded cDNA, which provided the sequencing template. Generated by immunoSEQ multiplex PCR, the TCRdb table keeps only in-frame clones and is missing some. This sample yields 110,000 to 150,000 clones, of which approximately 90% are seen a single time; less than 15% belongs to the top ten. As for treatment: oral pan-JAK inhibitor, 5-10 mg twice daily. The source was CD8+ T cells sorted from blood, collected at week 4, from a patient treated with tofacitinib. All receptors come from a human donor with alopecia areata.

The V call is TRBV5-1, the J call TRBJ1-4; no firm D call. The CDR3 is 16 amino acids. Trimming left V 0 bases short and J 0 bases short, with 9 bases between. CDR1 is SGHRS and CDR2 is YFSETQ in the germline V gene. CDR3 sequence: CASSLVQRATNEKLFF. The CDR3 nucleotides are TGCGCCAGCAGCTTGGTTCAGAGAGCAACTAATGAAAAACTGTTTTTT.

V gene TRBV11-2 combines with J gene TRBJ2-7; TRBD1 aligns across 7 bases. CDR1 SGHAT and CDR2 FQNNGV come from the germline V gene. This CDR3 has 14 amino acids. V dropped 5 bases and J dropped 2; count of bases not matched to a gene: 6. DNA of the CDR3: TGTGCCAGCAGCCCCCCCGGGACAGCCTACGAGCAGTACTTC. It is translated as CASSPPGTAYEQYF. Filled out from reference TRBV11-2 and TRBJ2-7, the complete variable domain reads EAGVAQSPRYKIIEKRQSVAFWCNPISGHATLYWYQQILGQGPKLLIQFQNNGVVDDSQLPKDRFSAERLKGVDSTLKIQPAKLEDSAVYLCASSPPGTAYEQYFGPGTRLTVT.

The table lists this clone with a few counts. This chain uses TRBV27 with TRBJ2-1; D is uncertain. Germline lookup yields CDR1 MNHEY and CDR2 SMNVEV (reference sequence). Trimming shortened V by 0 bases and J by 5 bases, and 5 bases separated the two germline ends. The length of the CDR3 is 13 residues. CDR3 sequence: CASSLSSNNEQFF. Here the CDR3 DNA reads TGTGCCAGCAGTTTATCATCCAACAATGAGCAGTTCTTC.

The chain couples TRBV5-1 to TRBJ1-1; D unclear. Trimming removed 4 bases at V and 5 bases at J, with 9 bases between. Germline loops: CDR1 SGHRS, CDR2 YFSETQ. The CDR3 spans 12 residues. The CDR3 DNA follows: TGCGCCAGCAGCGCAGTCGGAACTGAAGCTTTCTTT. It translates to CASSAVGTEAFF.

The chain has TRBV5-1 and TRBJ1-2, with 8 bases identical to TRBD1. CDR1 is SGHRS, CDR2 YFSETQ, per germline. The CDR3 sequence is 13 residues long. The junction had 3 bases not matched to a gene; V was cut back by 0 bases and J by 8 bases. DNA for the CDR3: TGCGCCAGCAGCTTGGATACAGGGGGAGGCTACACCTTC. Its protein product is CASSLDTGGGYTF. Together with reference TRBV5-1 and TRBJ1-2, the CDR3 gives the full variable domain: KAGVTQTPRYLIKTRGQQVTLSCSPISGHRSVSWYQQTPGQGLQFLFEYFSETQRNKGNFPGRFSGRQFSNSRSEMNVSTLELGDSALYLCASSLDTGGGYTFGSGTRLTVV.

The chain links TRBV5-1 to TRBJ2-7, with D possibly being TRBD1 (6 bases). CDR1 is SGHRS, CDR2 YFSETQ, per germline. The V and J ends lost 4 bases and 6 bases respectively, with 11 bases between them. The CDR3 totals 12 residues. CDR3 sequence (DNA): TGCGCCAGCAGCAAGACAGGTCTCGAGCAGTACTTC. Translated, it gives CASSKTGLEQYF.

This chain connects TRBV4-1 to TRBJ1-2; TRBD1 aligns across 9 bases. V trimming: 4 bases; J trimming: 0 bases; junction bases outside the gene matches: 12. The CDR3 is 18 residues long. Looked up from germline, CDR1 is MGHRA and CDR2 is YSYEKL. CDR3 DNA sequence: TGCGCCAGCAGCCTCCAGCCGGGACAGGGTAGCTCTAACTATGGCTACACCTTC. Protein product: CASSLQPGQGSSNYGYTF.

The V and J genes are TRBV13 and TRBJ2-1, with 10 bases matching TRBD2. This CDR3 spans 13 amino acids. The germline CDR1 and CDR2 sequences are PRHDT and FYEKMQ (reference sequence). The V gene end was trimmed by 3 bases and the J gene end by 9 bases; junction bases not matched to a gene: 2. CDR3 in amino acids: CASSFGTSVEQFF. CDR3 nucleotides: TGTGCCAGCAGCTTTGGGACTAGCGTTGAGCAGTTCTTC. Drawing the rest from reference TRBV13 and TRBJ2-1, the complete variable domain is AAGVIQSPRHLIKEKRETATLKCYPIPRHDTVYWYQQGPGQDPQFLISFYEKMQSDKGSIPDRFSAQQFSDYHSELNMSSLELGDSALYFCASSFGTSVEQFFGPGTRLTVL.

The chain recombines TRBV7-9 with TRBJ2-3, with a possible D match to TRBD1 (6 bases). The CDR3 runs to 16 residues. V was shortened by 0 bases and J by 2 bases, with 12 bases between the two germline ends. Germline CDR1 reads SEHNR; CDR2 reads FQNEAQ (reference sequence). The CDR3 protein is CASSLAGADVTDTQYF. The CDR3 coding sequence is TGTGCCAGCAGCTTAGCGGGGGCGGACGTCACAGATACGCAGTATTTT.

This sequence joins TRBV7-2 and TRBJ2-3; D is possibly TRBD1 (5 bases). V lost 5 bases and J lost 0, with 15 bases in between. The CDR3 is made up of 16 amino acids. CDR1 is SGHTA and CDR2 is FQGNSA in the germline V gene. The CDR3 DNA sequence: TGTGCCAGCAGCCCACGAAGACAGTCTAGCACAGATACGCAGTATTTT. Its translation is CASSPRRQSSTDTQYF.

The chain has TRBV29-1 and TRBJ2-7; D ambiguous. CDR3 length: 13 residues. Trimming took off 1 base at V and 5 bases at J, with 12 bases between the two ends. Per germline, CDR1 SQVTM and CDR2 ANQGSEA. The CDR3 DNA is TGCAGCGTTGAAGCCGGAGAGATCCACGAGCAGTACTTC. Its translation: CSVEAGEIHEQYF.

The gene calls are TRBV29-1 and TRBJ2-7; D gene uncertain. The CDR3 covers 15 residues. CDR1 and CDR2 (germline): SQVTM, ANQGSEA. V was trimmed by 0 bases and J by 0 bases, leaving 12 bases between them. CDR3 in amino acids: CSVEEPGQSSYEQYF. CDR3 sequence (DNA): TGCAGCGTTGAAGAACCCGGGCAGAGCTCCTACGAGCAGTACTTC.

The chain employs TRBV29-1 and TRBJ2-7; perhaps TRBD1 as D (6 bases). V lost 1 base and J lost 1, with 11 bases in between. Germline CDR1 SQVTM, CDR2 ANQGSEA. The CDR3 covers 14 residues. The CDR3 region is CSVEGGDTSYEQYF. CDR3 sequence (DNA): TGCAGCGTTGAAGGTGGGGACACGTCCTACGAGCAGTACTTC.

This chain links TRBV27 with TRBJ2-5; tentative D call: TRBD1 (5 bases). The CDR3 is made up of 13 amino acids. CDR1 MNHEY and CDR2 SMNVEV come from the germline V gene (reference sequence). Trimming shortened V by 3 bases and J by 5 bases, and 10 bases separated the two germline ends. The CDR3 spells CASSFQGTETQYF. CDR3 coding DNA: TGTGCCAGCAGTTTTCAGGGCACGGAGACCCAGTACTTC.

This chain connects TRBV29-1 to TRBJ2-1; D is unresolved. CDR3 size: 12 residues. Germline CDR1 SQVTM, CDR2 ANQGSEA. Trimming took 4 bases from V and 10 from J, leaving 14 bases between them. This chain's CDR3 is CSVGDLHEEQFF. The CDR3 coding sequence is TGCAGCGTTGGGGATTTACACGAGGAGCAGTTCTTC.

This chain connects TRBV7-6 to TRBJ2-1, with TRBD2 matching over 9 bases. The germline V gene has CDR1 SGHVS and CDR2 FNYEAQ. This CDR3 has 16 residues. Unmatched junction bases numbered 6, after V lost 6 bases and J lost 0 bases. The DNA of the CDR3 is TGTGCCAGCAGTCTTAGCGGGAGATCCTCCTACAATGAGCAGTTCTTC. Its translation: CASSLSGRSSYNEQFF.

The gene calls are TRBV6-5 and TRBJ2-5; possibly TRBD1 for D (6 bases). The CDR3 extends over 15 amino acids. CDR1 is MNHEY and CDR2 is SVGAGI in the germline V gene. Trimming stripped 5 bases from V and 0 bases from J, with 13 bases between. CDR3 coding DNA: TGTGCCAGCAGTCCCAGGACAGATCACCAAGAGACCCAGTACTTC. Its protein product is CASSPRTDHQETQYF.

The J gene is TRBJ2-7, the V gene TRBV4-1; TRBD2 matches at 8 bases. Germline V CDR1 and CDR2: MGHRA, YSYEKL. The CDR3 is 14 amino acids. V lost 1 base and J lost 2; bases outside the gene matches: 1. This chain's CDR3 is CASSQAAGAYEQYF. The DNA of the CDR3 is TGCGCCAGCAGCCAAGCAGCGGGGGCCTACGAGCAGTACTTC.

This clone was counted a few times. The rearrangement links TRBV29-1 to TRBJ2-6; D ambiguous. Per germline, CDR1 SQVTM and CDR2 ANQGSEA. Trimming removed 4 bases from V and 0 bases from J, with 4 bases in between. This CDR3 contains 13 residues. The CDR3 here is CSVVASGANVLTF. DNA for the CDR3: TGCAGCGTTGTAGCCTCTGGGGCCAACGTCCTGACTTTC.

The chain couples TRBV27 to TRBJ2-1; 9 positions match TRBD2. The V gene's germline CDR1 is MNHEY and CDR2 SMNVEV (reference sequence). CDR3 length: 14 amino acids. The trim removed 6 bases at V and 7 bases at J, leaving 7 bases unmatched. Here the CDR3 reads CASREAGGRNEQFF. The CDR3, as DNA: TGTGCCAGCAGAGAAGCGGGAGGTAGGAATGAGCAGTTCTTC.

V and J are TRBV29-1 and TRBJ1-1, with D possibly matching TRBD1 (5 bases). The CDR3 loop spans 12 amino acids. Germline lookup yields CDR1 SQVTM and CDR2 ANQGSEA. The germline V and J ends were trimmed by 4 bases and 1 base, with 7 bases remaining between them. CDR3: CSVGDRNTEAFF. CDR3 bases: TGCAGCGTTGGAGACAGGAACACTGAAGCTTTCTTT.